The 3 T cell receptor beta chains listed next were all sequenced from one sample in a study of blood T cell repertoires in COVID-19 (dated by TCRdb to about 2020). Library prep was done by the immunoSEQ multiplex PCR assay. Sourced from immuneACCESS, this table was stored by TCRdb with only in-frame sequences that have V and J called. A share of the clones is absent; for the studies checked, an unresolved V gene accounts for under half, and the remainder has no known explanation. The sample includes over 50,000 clones, with 84% observed a single time. Together, the top ten hold about 16% of the sample. Input material: peripheral blood. Receptors originate from a man aged 55-75 years with COVID-19, enrolled during active disease.

The V and J genes are TRBV2 and TRBJ1-6, with no clear D. The CDR3 loop spans 15 amino acids. The V end lost 6 bases, the J end lost 3 bases, and 12 bases lay between the germline ends. Germline values: CDR1 SNHLY, CDR2 FYNNEI. The CDR3 DNA is TGTGCCAGCAGCGAACGGGAGGGCTATAATTCACCCCTCCACTTT. As protein: CASSEREGYNSPLHF.

The rearrangement links TRBV5-1 to TRBJ1-1; the D gene is possibly TRBD1 (5 bases). CDR3 length: 13 amino acids. The V gene's germline CDR1 is SGHRS and CDR2 YFSETQ. V was shortened by 3 bases and J by 0 bases, with 6 bases between the two germline ends. CDR3 residues: CASSSDMNTEAFF. CDR3 bases: TGCGCCAGCAGCTCGGACATGAACACTGAAGCTTTCTTT.

The chain recombines TRBV30 with TRBJ1-5, with D possibly matching TRBD1 (6 bases). Germline CDR1 is GTSNPN and CDR2 is SVGIG (reference sequence). The CDR3 length is 14 residues. V was trimmed by 4 bases and J by 4 bases, leaving 14 bases between them. This chain's CDR3 is CAWTPGGANQPQHF. CDR3 nucleotide sequence: TGTGCCTGGACTCCTGGGGGGGCAAATCAGCCCCAGCATTTT.